This record looks at one T cell receptor beta chain sequence and its context. Its antigen is undetermined. This sample is drawn from a study of T cell responses to AZD1222 COVID-19 vaccine. At the level of the study: Pooling was applied to second doses at about 4 or about 12 weeks.

Sequencing used immunoSEQ multiplex PCR; TCRdb keeps in-frame clones, though not all of them. The data show around 100,000 clones, 90% seen once. Germline CDR1 and CDR2: SGHDT and YYEEEE. The CDR3 is 14 residues long. The V end was cut by 0 bases, the J end by 4 bases, with 10 bases between. Study-wide results and caveats: Close to half of spike-specific TCRs reportedly recognize unmutated variant regions.

The chain carries TRBV5-6 and TRBJ1-2; D unresolved. This sample comprised peripheral blood, obtained on day 0 of AZD1222 vaccination. This sequence originates from an adult in good health. DNA for the CDR3: TGTGCCAGCAGCTTGGGAGTACACCGCTATGGCTACACCTTC. Translation gives CASSLGVHRYGYTF.